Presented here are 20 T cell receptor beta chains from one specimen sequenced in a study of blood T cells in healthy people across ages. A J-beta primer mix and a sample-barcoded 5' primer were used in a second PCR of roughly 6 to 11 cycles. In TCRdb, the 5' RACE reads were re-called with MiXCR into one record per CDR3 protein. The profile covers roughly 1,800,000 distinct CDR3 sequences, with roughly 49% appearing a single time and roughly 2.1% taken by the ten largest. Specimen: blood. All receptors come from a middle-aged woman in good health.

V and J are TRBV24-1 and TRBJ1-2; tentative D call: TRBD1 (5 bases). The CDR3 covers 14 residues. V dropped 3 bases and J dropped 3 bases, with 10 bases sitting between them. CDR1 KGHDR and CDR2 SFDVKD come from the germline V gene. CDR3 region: CATSDGTGDYGYTF. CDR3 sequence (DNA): TGTGCCACCAGTGATGGAACGGGGGACTATGGCTACACCTTC.

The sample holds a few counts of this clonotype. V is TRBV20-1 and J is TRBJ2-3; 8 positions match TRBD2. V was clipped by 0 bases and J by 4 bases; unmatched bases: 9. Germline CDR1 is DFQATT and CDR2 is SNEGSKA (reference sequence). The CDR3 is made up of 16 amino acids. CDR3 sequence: CSARDPGGHYSDTQYF. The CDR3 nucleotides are TGCAGTGCTAGAGATCCGGGGGGGCATTACTCAGATACGCAGTATTTT.

CDR3 bases: TGCAGTGCCGACCTGAGCCCAATCCCCTGGGGGGGCACAGATACGCAGTATTTT. It codes for CSADLSPIPWGGTDTQYF. The chain has TRBV20-1 and TRBJ2-3; tentative D call: TRBD2 (6 bases). Germline-derived CDR1 and CDR2 are DFQATT and SNEGSKA (reference sequence). V was pared by 6 bases and J by 1 base, with 26 bases between. This CDR3 has 18 amino acids.

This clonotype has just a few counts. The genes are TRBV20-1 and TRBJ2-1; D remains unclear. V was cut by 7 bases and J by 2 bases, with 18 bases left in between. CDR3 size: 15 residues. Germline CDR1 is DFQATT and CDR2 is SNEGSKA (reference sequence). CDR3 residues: CSVPKFRFPYNEQFF. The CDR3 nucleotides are TGCAGTGTGCCCAAGTTCAGGTTTCCCTACAATGAGCAGTTCTTC.

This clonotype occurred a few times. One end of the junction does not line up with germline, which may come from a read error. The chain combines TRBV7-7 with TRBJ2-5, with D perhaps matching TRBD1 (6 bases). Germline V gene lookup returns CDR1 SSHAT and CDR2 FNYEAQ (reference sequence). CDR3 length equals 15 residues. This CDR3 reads CASSLVLTGQETQYF. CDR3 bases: TGTGCTAGCAGCTTAGTTTTAACAGGGCAAGAGACCCAGTACTTC.

As DNA, the CDR3 is TGTGCCAGCAGCTCAAGACTAGCGGGGGATCTAACCTACAATGAGCAGTTCTTC. Protein: CASSSRLAGDLTYNEQFF. This chain uses TRBV4-2 with TRBJ2-1; 12 nucleotides match TRBD2. Trimming cost V 5 bases and J 2 bases; bases outside gene matches: 10. This CDR3 contains 18 residues. Germline-derived CDR1 and CDR2 are LGHNA and YNFKEQ.

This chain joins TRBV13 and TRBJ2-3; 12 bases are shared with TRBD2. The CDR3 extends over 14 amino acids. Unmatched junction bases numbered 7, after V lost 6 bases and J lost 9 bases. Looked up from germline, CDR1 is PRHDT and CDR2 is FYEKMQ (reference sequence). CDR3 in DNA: TGTGCCAGCAGTCCTAGCGGGGGGGCGCGGACGCAGTATTTT. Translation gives CASSPSGGARTQYF.

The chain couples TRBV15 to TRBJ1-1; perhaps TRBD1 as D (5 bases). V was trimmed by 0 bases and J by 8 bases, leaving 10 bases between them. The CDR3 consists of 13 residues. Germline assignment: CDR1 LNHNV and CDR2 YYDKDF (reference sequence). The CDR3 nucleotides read TGTGCCACCAGCAGAGATTACCAGGGCGAAGCTTTCTTT. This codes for CATSRDYQGEAFF.

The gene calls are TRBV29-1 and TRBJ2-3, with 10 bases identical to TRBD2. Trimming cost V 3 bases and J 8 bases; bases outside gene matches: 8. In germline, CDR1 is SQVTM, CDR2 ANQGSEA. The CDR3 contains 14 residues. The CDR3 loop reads CSVDEAGGLSTQYF. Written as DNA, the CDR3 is TGCAGCGTTGACGAAGCGGGGGGGCTAAGTACGCAGTATTTT.

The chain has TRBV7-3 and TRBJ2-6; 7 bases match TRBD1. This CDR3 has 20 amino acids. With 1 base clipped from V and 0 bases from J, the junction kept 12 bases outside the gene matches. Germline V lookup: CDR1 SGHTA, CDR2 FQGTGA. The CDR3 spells CASSLIIGGDSSSGANVLTF. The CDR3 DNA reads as TGTGCCAGCAGCTTAATTATAGGGGGCGATTCATCCTCTGGGGCCAACGTCCTGACTTTC.

The CDR3 DNA reads as TGTGCCAGCATGTGGGGTGGGGGACAGGTCAAAACGCAGTATTTT. This gives the protein CASMWGGGQVKTQYF. This chain connects TRBV2 to TRBJ2-3; 8 nucleotides match TRBD1. From germline, CDR1 is SNHLY and CDR2 FYNNEI. Losses at the gene ends were 7 bases for V and 9 bases for J; bases not matched to a gene: 15. The CDR3 extends over 15 amino acids.

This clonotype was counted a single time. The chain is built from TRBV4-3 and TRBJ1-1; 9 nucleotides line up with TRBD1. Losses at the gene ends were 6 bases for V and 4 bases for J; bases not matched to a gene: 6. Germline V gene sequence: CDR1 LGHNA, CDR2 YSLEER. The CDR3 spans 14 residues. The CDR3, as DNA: TGCGCCAGCAGTATGGACAGGGGAGTCACTGAAGCTTTCTTT. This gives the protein CASSMDRGVTEAFF.

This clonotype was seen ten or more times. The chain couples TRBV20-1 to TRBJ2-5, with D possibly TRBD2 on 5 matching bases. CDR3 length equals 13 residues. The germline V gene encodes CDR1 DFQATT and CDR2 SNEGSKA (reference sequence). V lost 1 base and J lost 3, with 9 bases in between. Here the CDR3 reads CSARVTGKETQYF. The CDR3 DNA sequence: TGCAGTGCTAGAGTGACCGGGAAAGAGACCCAGTACTTC.

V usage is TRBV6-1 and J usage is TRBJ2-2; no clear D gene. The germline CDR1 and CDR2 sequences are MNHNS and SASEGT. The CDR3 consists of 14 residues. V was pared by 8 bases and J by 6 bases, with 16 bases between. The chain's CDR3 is CASDTRGLAGELFF. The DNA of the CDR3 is TGTGCCAGCGACACCCGAGGATTAGCCGGGGAGCTGTTTTTT.

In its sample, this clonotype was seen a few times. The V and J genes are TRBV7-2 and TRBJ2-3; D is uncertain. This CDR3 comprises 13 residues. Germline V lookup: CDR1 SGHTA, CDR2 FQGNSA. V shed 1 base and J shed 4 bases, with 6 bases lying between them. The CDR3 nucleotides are TGTGCCAGCAGCTTAGTAACTTCAGATACGCAGTATTTT. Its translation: CASSLVTSDTQYF.

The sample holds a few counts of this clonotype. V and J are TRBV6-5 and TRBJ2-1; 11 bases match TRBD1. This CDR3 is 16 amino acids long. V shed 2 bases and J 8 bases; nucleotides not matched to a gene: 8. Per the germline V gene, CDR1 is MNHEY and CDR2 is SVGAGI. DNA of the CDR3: TGTGCCAGCAGTTACCCCCGGGACAGGGGGATCTATGAGCAGTTCTTC. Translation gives CASSYPRDRGIYEQFF.

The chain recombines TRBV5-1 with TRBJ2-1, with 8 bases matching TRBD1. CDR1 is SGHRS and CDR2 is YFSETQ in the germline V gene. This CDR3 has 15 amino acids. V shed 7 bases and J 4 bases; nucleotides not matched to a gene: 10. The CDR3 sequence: CASERAGGVYNEQFF. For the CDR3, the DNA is TGCGCCAGCGAACGGGCAGGGGGCGTTTACAATGAGCAGTTCTTC.

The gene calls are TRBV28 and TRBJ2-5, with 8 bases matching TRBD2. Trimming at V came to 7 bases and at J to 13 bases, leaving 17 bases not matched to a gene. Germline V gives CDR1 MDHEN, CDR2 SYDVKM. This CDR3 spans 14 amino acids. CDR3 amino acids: CASTSGKRGSTRYF. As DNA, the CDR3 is TGTGCCAGCACCTCAGGCAAGCGGGGGTCCACACGGTACTTC.

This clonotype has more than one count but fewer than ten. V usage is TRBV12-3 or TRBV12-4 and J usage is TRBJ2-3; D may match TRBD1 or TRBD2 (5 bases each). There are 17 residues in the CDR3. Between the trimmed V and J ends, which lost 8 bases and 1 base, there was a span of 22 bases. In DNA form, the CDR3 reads TGTGCCAGCCGTCTCGGCGGTCGGTTGGGGGGCACAGATACGCAGTATTTT. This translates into CASRLGGRLGGTDTQYF.

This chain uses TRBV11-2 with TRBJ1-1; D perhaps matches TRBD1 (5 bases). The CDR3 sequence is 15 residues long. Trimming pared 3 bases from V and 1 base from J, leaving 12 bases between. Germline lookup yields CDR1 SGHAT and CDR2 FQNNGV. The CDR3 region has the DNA TGTGCCAGCAGCTTGGTAGGGACGGAGAACACTGAAGCTTTCTTT. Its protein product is CASSLVGTENTEAFF.